The T cell receptor (beta chain) under discussion was sequenced for a study of prognosis after radiotherapy for stage I lung cancer. Amplification of TCR beta CDR3 from genomic DNA used two-round multiplex PCR. Primers targeting each individual TRBV and TRBJ gene were applied in first-round PCR. TCRdb reanalysed the multiplex PCR reads using MiXCR and keeps one entry per CDR3 protein. This sample has fewer than 30,000 distinct CDR3 sequences, with around 45% found just once. Every member of the patient group was node-negative on CT and PET/CT (none had prior chemotherapy, radiotherapy or other malignancies). This clonotype was counted between two and nine times. This CDR3 is built from 12 residues. V was trimmed by 4 bases and J by 6 bases, leaving 9 bases between them. The germline V gene has CDR1 ENHRY and CDR2 SYGVKD.

This clonotype was sampled from a donor over 45 with non-small cell lung cancer. Sequencing used PBMCs, obtained before or after stereotactic body radiation therapy (not recorded which). The rearrangement links TRBV10-3 to TRBJ2-5; unclear D gene. The chain's CDR3 is CAISGGPKTQYF. The CDR3 DNA follows: TGTGCCATCAGTGGGGGTCCGAAGACCCAGTACTTC.